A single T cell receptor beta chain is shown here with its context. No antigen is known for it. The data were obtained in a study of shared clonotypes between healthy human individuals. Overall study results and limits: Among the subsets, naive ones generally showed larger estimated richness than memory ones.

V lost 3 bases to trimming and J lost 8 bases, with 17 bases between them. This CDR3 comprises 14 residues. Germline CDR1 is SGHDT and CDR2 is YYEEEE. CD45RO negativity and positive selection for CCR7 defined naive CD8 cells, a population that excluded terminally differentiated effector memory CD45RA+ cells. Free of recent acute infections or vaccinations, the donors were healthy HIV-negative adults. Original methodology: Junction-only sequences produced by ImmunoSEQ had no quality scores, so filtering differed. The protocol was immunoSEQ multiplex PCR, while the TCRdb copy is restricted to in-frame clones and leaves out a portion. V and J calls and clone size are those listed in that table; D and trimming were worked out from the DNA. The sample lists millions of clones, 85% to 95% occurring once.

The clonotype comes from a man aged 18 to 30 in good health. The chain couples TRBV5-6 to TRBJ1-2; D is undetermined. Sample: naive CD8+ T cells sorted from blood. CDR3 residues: CASSWSGEADGYTF. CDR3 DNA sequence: TGTGCCAGCAGCTGGAGTGGTGAGGCGGACGGCTACACCTTC.